The following is a T cell receptor beta chain sequence with its context. This clonotype was detected ten times or more. What antigen it recognizes has not been identified. No qualities accompany the bases; no much larger clone lies one base away. The method behind the library was multiplex PCR. TCRdb shows the sequencer as Illumina HiSeq 4000. iRepertoire HTBI primers and Arm-PCR amplification of CDR3 regions were used to construct TCR beta libraries. PCR products were gel purified before sequencing. Processing in the source paper ran as follows. Gene usage analysis of CDR3 amino acid clonotypes relied on the approximately 60 TRBV and around 14 TRBJ segments identified across samples. COPE and FqMerger were used to merge the filtered high-quality paired reads into contigs. Contigs were aligned with BLAST to IMGT TRBV, TRBD and TRBJ reference genes, and CDR3 was defined per IMGT. Any clonotype with a frequency above 0.1% was classified as a highly expanded clone. Shannon entropy served as the measure of repertoire diversity, while the Gini coefficient captured V-J evenness. A clonotype found in more than one individual was treated as public. The raw public reads went through TCRdb reprocessing: fastp at Q25, MiXCR clone calling, in-frame beta chains kept. One record per CDR3 amino acid sequence lists the most common genes and DNA. These V and J calls derive from TCRdb rather than the authors' analysis. For this sample the table gives around 450,000 distinct CDR3 sequences, of which about 17% were detected only once. 9% to 15% of the sample belongs to the ten largest clones.

These data come from a study of regulatory T cells in long-lasting Graves disease (dated by TCRdb to 2020 to 2022). Some background on the complete study: In the newly diagnosed Graves' disease group, patients had been taking antithyroid drugs for less than 3 months. This study used TCR sequencing and RNA sequencing of peripheral blood to compare persistent Graves' disease patients against newly diagnosed Graves' disease patients. The study was conducted in China and was registered as a clinical trial. A total of about 33 samples underwent TCR sequencing, from roughly 13 patients with persistent Graves' disease and approximately 20 patients with newly diagnosed Graves' disease.

This specimen's time point label, per the study, means: newly diagnosed GD, antithyroid drugs for less than 3 months. For both TCR sequencing and RNA sequencing, RNA was extracted from PBMCs in TRIzol. The diagnosis of Graves' disease followed American Thyroid Association guidelines. Recruitment of patients was carried out at an endocrinology department in Xi'an, China. Each patient gave 7 to 9.5 milliliters of peripheral blood, collected in an EDTA anticoagulant tube. Ficoll Paque Plus density gradient separation was used to isolate PBMCs, and no further T cell sorting was performed. An Agilent 2100 Bioanalyzer and agarose gel were used to check RNA quality, while a NanoDrop 2000 measured RNA concentration. Study-level results and caveats: Sequencing and analysis were restricted to the TCR beta chain. Compared with newly diagnosed patients, patients with persistent Graves' disease had lower TCR Shannon entropy and fewer highly expanded clones, which suggests clonal expansion. The authors noted that the small sample size was a limitation that may lower accuracy. Peripheral blood alone was examined, since thyroid tissue, which constituted the primary lesion, could not be accessed. More public clonotypes were shared among persistent patients (around 3,000) than among newly diagnosed patients (approximately 1,000).

These data were likewise used in another study, on T cells in Graves' hyperthyroidism and ophthalmopathy. According to the second study: A patient counted as having stable Graves' hyperthyroidism if no progression to ophthalmopathy occurred over 18 months of follow-up. The hyperthyroidism patients were between 18 and 65 years old and newly diagnosed, with a disease duration of less than 2 months. Exclusion was applied to patients with uncontrolled infections, other autoimmune diseases, pregnancy or lactation. Diagnoses were based on clinical symptoms, serum thyroxine and TRAb, thyroid ultrasound and orbital computed tomography. The TCR CDR3 was subjected to a first round of RT-PCR using the HTBI primer set and the Qiagen OneStep RT-PCR kit. Most expanded thyroid clonotypes (frequency above 0.001) were also detected in blood, a finding suggesting that blood repertoires may reflect thyroid immune responses. In cross-validation, a model built on a 13 V-J signature told ophthalmopathy apart from stable hyperthyroidism with approximately 90% sensitivity and roughly 81% specificity, and in testing the same model reached 80%/75%. In validation, progression to ophthalmopathy was predicted by the model with 70.59% sensitivity and 72.22% specificity, a median of roughly 6 months before onset. To identify distinguishing TCR V-J signatures, a discovery cohort of about a hundred patients was used, comprising roughly 45 with Graves' ophthalmopathy and 57 with stable Graves' hyperthyroidism. Prospective prediction of ophthalmopathy was tested in an independent validation cohort consisting of 18 to 20 hyperthyroidism patients and over 15 patients who later progressed to ophthalmopathy. The 100 or so discovery patients were randomly divided into training and test sets at a 7:3 ratio. In addition, the study compared T-cell repertoires in thyroid tissue and in blood from six Graves' hyperthyroidism patients. After sampling, hyperthyroidism patients received methimazole starting at 30 mg daily, and ophthalmopathy patients received high-dose intravenous methylprednisolone. Libraries were constructed in a second round of multiplex PCR, after which size selection and purification were performed. Libraries were sequenced paired-end with 100 bp reads on an Illumina HiSeq2000. SOAPnuke was used to process the raw data, removing reads that contained adapters or uncalled bases, had a mean Phred below 15, or lacked an exact match to the constant primer or identifier. High-quality paired reads were merged with COPE v1.2.5, and unique nucleotide sequences were defined as clonotypes. Clonotypes were aligned to IMGT TRBV, TRBD and TRBJ reference segments using MiTCR v1.1. The analysis was restricted to V-J combinations with a frequency above 0.0001, which together covered roughly 99% of the repertoires. A TCS score was defined as the ratio between F50 (clonal expansion) and ExV (chaos), using BLOSUM62-based TCRdist between CDR3 peptides within each V-J. Welch's t-statistics and random forest reduced 500 to 550 V-J features to 13, which were used in a naive Bayes classifier (R e1071). No statistical method was used to fix the sample size in advance, and group allocation was not hidden from the investigators. According to the paper, TCR Vbeta CDR3 sequencing was carried out on about 140 peripheral blood samples, which came from more than 40 ophthalmopathy, about 75 hyperthyroidism and around 17 progressor patients.

The sample consisted of peripheral blood mononuclear cells (PBMCs), taken at new diagnosis, from a patient treated with antithyroid drugs. The receptor's source is a man aged 40-49 years with Graves disease. Donor details come from another sample of the same person, matched by shared clones.

The CDR3 protein: CASSPRQGAGDTQYF. At the DNA level, the sequence is TGTGCCAGCTCCCCGAGGCAGGGGGCCGGAGATACGCAGTATTTT. This chain is built from TRBV18 and TRBJ2-3, with 8 bases aligning to TRBD1. Relative to germline, V is missing 6 bases and J is missing 5 bases, with 10 bases of the junction outside any gene match. Via the germline V gene, CDR1 is KGHSH and CDR2 LQKENI. The CDR3, cysteine through phenylalanine, is 15 amino acids long. Only CDR3 DNA remains: 45 bases, in frame from the first base.